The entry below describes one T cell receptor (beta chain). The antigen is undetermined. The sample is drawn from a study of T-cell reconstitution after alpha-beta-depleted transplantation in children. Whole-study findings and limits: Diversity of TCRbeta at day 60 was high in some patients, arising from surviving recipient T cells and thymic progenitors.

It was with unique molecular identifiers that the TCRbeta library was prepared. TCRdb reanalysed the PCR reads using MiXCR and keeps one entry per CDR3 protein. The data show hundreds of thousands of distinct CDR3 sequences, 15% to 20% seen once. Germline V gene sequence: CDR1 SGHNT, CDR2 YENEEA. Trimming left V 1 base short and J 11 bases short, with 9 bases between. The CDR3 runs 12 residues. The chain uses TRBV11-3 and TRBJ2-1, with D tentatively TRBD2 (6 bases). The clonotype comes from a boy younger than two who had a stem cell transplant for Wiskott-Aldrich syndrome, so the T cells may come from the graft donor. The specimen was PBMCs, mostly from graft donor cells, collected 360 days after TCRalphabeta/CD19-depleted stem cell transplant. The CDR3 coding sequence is TGTGCCAGCAGCTTAGTCGGGGGTCAGCAGTTCTTC. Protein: CASSLVGGQQFF.